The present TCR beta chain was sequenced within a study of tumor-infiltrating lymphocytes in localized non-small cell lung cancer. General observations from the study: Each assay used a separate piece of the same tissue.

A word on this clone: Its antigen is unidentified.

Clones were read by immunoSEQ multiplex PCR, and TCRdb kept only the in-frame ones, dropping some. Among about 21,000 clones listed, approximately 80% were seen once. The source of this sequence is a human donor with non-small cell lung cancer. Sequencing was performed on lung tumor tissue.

The CDR3, as DNA: TGTGCCAGCATCCTCGCACTAGCGGGAGGGTATGAGCAGTTCTTC. It specifies CASILALAGGYEQFF. The V gene is TRBV6-1, the J gene TRBJ2-1; TRBD2 matches 13 bases. The trim removed 7 bases at V and 8 bases at J, leaving 8 bases unmatched. CDR3 length: 15 residues. CDR1 is MNHNS, CDR2 SASEGT, per germline.